This T cell receptor (beta chain) was recorded in a study of blood T cells in healthy people across ages. On this clonotype itself: Its antigen is currently unknown.

The CDR3 is made up of 16 amino acids. Germline lookup yields CDR1 SGHRS and CDR2 YFSETQ. Trimming at V came to 3 bases and at J to 8 bases, leaving 12 bases not matched to a gene. Next came a second PCR, run for roughly 7 to 12 cycles, which used a sample-barcoded 5' primer along with a J-beta primer mix. TCRdb recomputed calls from the 5' RACE reads with MiXCR, one row per CDR3 protein. The data hold 550,000 to 600,000 distinct CDR3 sequences, with about 45% observed a single time. Study-wide findings and caveats: Investigators viewed diversity estimates from one million T cells as underestimates, the study reported.

What was sequenced was blood. This clonotype was obtained from a man older than 75 in good health. The V gene is TRBV5-1, the J gene TRBJ2-1, with TRBD2 matching over 9 bases. Here the CDR3 reads CASSSQANSGSDEQFF. Written as DNA, the CDR3 is TGCGCCAGCAGCTCGCAGGCGAATAGCGGGAGCGATGAGCAGTTCTTC.